The 25 T cell receptor beta chains listed next were all sequenced from one sample in a study of T cell repertoires in cytomegalovirus infection. One entry per CDR3 protein results from TCRdb running MiXCR on the reads. The data contain about 260,000 distinct CDR3 sequences, around 13% of them seen just once; the ten biggest clones take up roughly 9.7%. The sample consisted of PBMCs. Every receptor here comes from a human donor in good health (CMV status not recorded). Some clones in this sample may be carry-over from other donors' samples.

This clonotype came up many times. V gene TRBV7-9 combines with J gene TRBJ2-7, with 12 nucleotides matching TRBD2. The germline V gene has CDR1 SEHNR and CDR2 FQNEAQ (reference sequence). The CDR3 totals 15 residues. V shed 5 bases, J shed 3 bases, and the junction held 5 bases outside the gene matches. Here the CDR3 DNA reads TGTGCCAGCAGCAAGACTAGCGGGAGTGTCTACGAGCAGTACTTC. It is translated as CASSKTSGSVYEQYF.

In regard to this clonotype: A read error may explain this, as a much larger clone is one base away. This chain uses TRBV28 with TRBJ2-1, with a tentative D call TRBD2 (6 bases). This CDR3 spans 13 amino acids. Germline lookup yields CDR1 MDHEN and CDR2 SYDVKM. CDR3 nucleotide sequence: TGTGCCAGCAGTGGCGGGGCCCGTGATGAGCAGCTCTTC. This gives the protein CASSGGARDEQLF.

Ten or more counts support this clonotype. The rearrangement joins TRBV4-1 to TRBJ2-1; D call uncertain. The germline V and J ends were trimmed by 0 bases and 9 bases, with 6 bases remaining between them. Germline V gene data show CDR1 as MGHRA and CDR2 as YSYEKL. There are 12 residues in the CDR3. CDR3 DNA sequence: TGCGCCAGCAGCCAAGATACCATTGAGCAGTTCTTC. Protein sequence: CASSQDTIEQFF.

This clonotype was recorded a few times. The V call is TRBV29-1, the J call TRBJ2-3; 13 nucleotides agree with TRBD2. The CDR3 has 15 amino acids. Per germline, CDR1 SQVTM and CDR2 ANQGSEA. Germline trimming cut 1 base from V and 6 bases from J; bases unmatched to any gene: 4. CDR3 in amino acids: CSVEGTSGRADTQYF. For the CDR3, the DNA is TGCAGCGTTGAAGGGACTAGCGGGAGAGCCGATACGCAGTATTTT.

This clonotype has only a few counts. This chain links TRBV4-2 with TRBJ1-2; D gene uncertain. The CDR3 runs 13 residues. Germline-derived CDR1 and CDR2 are LGHNA and YNFKEQ. V lost 0 bases, J lost 4 bases, and 6 bases lay in between. CDR3 sequence (DNA): TGTGCCAGCAGCCAAGAGGAGGGCTATGGCTACACCTTC. Protein sequence: CASSQEEGYGYTF.

The J gene is TRBJ1-6, the V gene TRBV20-1; a weak D match, TRBD1 (6 bases). The CDR3 covers 15 residues. From germline, CDR1 is DFQATT and CDR2 SNEGSKA (reference sequence). V was cut by 0 bases and J by 10 bases, with 16 bases left in between. CDR3 protein: CSARDQLSQGSPLHF. For the CDR3, the DNA is TGCAGTGCTAGAGATCAATTGTCCCAGGGGTCACCCCTCCACTTT.

This clonotype has at least ten counts. The V call is TRBV7-3, the J call TRBJ1-6, with D possibly matching TRBD1 (5 bases). Germline V CDR1 and CDR2: SGHTA, FQGTGA. The CDR3 length is 14 residues. V was shortened by 0 bases and J by 9 bases, with 9 bases between the two germline ends. The CDR3 region has the DNA TGTGCCAGCAGCTTAACTGGCGGGGGTTCACCCCTCCACTTT. It translates to CASSLTGGGSPLHF. Complete variable domain (other parts from reference TRBV7-3 and TRBJ1-6): GAGVSQTPSNKVTEKGKYVELRCDPISGHTALYWYRQSLGQGPEFLIYFQGTGAADDSGLPNDRFFAVRPEGSVSTLKIQRTERGDSAVYLCASSLTGGGSPLHFGNGTRLTVT.

V and J are TRBV20-1 and TRBJ2-2, with D perhaps matching TRBD2 (6 bases). With 1 base removed from V and 7 bases from J, the gap between germline ends came to 10 bases. There are 13 residues in the CDR3. CDR1 is DFQATT, CDR2 SNEGSKA, per germline (reference sequence). The DNA for the CDR3 is TGCAGTGCTAGAGGTGGACTAAGCGGGGAGCTGTTTTTT. Translating it yields CSARGGLSGELFF.

This clonotype has only a few counts. The CDR3 region has the DNA TGCAGTGCTAAATCGACGGGGAGGTTGGATTCACCCCTCCACTTT. Its protein is CSAKSTGRLDSPLHF. The chain employs TRBV20-1 and TRBJ1-6; D gene uncertain. V lost 4 bases, J lost 8 bases, and 18 bases lay in between. CDR3 length: 15 residues. Germline V CDR1 and CDR2: DFQATT, SNEGSKA (reference sequence).

J is TRBJ1-4 and V is TRBV28, with D possibly TRBD1 on 6 matching bases. The V and J ends lost 3 bases and 8 bases respectively, with 10 bases between them. The CDR3 contains 13 residues. In germline, CDR1 is MDHEN, CDR2 SYDVKM. Here the CDR3 DNA reads TGTGCCAGCAGTTTCATTCAGGGGGAAAAACTGTTTTTT. This sequence encodes CASSFIQGEKLFF.

The chain has TRBV28 and TRBJ1-5; D unclear. Germline V CDR1 and CDR2: MDHEN, SYDVKM. The germline V and J ends were trimmed by 5 bases and 6 bases, with 20 bases remaining between them. The CDR3 covers 16 residues. The CDR3 DNA follows: TGTGCCAGCAGTACCGAGAGGTTCGGGAATGGTCAGCCCCAGCATTTT. Residues: CASSTERFGNGQPQHF. The entire variable domain, with the rest obtained from reference TRBV28 and TRBJ1-5, is as follows: DVKVTQSSRYLVKRTGEKVFLECVQDMDHENMFWYRQDPGLGLRLIYFSYDVKMKEKGDIPEGYSVSREKKERFSLILESASTNQTSMYLCASSTERFGNGQPQHFGDGTRLSIL.

This clonotype was counted a few times. This CDR3 reads CASSPRGLSSNQPQHF. In nucleotides, the CDR3 is TGTGCCAGCTCACCTAGGGGACTGAGTAGCAATCAGCCCCAGCATTTT. This chain uses TRBV18 with TRBJ1-5; D might be TRBD1 (5 bases). The CDR3 covers 16 residues. The V gene's germline CDR1 is KGHSH and CDR2 LQKENI. Trimming removed 3 bases at V and 0 bases at J, with 12 bases between.

This chain joins TRBV6-2 or TRBV6-3 and TRBJ2-7, with D perhaps being TRBD1 or TRBD2 (5 bases each). This CDR3 has 14 residues. CDR1 MNHEY and CDR2 SVGEGT come from the germline V gene. Trimming left V 6 bases short and J 5 bases short, with 17 bases between. The CDR3 nucleotides read TGTGCCAGCAGCGCCGGACAAGCGGTGGACGAGCAGTACTTC. Its protein product is CASSAGQAVDEQYF.

In this sample, this clonotype turned up a few times. The chain joins TRBV2 to TRBJ1-3; tentative D call: TRBD1 (5 bases). The germline gives CDR1 SNHLY, CDR2 FYNNEI. V lost 10 bases and J lost 2, with 12 bases in between. This CDR3 is 13 amino acids long. CDR3 DNA: TGTGCCACCTGGGGGGATCCTGGAAACACCATATATTTT. Translation gives CATWGDPGNTIYF.

This clonotype was picked up many times. The chain carries TRBV6-5 and TRBJ2-7; no clear D gene. Germline V gives CDR1 MNHEY, CDR2 SVGAGI. The germline V and J ends were trimmed by 3 bases and 2 bases, with 14 bases remaining between them. The CDR3 loop spans 15 amino acids. The CDR3 reads CASSYSGSNTYEQYF. The DNA for the CDR3 is TGTGCCAGCAGTTATTCGGGCAGCAACACCTACGAGCAGTACTTC.

The genes are TRBV25-1 and TRBJ2-4; D uncertain. From germline, CDR1 is MGHDK and CDR2 SYGVNS. V was trimmed by 2 bases and J by 9 bases, leaving 17 bases between them. The CDR3 is made up of 15 amino acids. The CDR3 protein is CASSERDPGRSIQYF. DNA for the CDR3: TGTGCCAGCAGTGAACGAGACCCAGGAAGGAGCATTCAGTACTTC.

This clonotype showed up just a few times. This rearrangement joins TRBV2 to TRBJ1-5, with D unresolved. V lost 1 base to trimming and J lost 10 bases, with 11 bases between them. The CDR3 sequence is 13 residues long. CDR1 and CDR2 from the germline V gene are SNHLY and FYNNEI. The CDR3 loop is CASSEVKQSPQHF. Written as DNA, the CDR3 is TGTGCCAGCAGTGAAGTCAAGCAGAGTCCCCAGCATTTT.

This clonotype has just a few counts. The chain carries TRBV28 and TRBJ2-1; no firm D call. Germline CDR1 and CDR2: MDHEN and SYDVKM. This CDR3 contains 12 residues. V lost 6 bases to trimming and J lost 2 bases, with 5 bases between them. The CDR3 region is CASSRAYNEQFF. The CDR3 bases are TGTGCCAGCAGCCGCGCCTACAATGAGCAGTTCTTC.

This rearrangement joins TRBV2 to TRBJ1-5; D may be TRBD1 (5 bases). This CDR3 is built from 15 residues. V lost 8 bases to trimming and J lost 0 bases, with 14 bases between them. From germline, CDR1 is SNHLY and CDR2 FYNNEI. This CDR3 reads CASGDTGLSNQPQHF. CDR3 in DNA: TGTGCCAGCGGCGATACAGGTCTTAGCAATCAGCCCCAGCATTTT. Full variable domain (rest looked up from reference TRBV2 and TRBJ1-5): EPEVTQTPSHQVTQMGQEVILRCVPISNHLYFYWYRQILGQKVEFLVSFYNNEISEKSEIFDDQFSVERPDGSNFTLKIRSTKLEDSAMYFCASGDTGLSNQPQHFGDGTRLSIL.

The gene calls are TRBV5-4 and TRBJ2-6; 7 bases line up with TRBD1. Germline V gives CDR1 SGHNT, CDR2 YYREEE (reference sequence). This CDR3 contains 17 residues. The V segment lost 4 bases and the J segment 0 bases; nucleotides outside the gene matches: 7. The CDR3 loop reads CASSPRGQHSGANVLTF. The CDR3 coding sequence is TGTGCCAGCAGCCCCAGGGGACAGCACTCTGGGGCCAACGTCCTGACTTTC.

This clonotype was seen a handful of times. The V call is TRBV5-6, the J call TRBJ1-1; maybe TRBD1 (5 bases). The V and J ends lost 7 bases and 0 bases respectively, with 10 bases between them. This CDR3 comprises 13 residues. The V gene's germline CDR1 is SGHDT and CDR2 YYEEEE. The CDR3 region is CASFREMNTEAFF. The CDR3, as DNA: TGTGCCAGCTTCAGGGAGATGAACACTGAAGCTTTCTTT.

The rearrangement joins TRBV3-1 to TRBJ2-1, with 7 bases fitting TRBD2. V lost 0 bases and J lost 8; bases outside the gene matches: 10. The germline V gene has CDR1 LGHDT and CDR2 YNNKEL (reference sequence). The CDR3 has 16 amino acids. The CDR3 sequence: CASSQDRGLEGYEQFF. The CDR3 DNA is TGTGCCAGCAGCCAAGATCGAGGACTAGAGGGCTATGAGCAGTTCTTC.

The chain links TRBV14 to TRBJ1-6; 8 bases agree with TRBD1. V dropped 5 bases and J dropped 5; count of bases not matched to a gene: 5. This CDR3 is built from 15 residues. Germline V lookup: CDR1 SGHDN, CDR2 FVKESK. CDR3 nucleotide sequence: TGTGCCAGCAGCTATAGGACAGGGAATAATTCACCCCTCCACTTT. This gives the protein CASSYRTGNNSPLHF. Full variable domain (missing parts from reference TRBV14 and TRBJ1-6): EAGVTQFPSHSVIEKGQTVTLRCDPISGHDNLYWYRRVMGKEIKFLLHFVKESKQDESGMPNNRFLAERTGGTYSTLKVQPAELEDSGVYFCASSYRTGNNSPLHFGNGTRLTVT.

This clonotype was observed many times. V is TRBV7-2 and J is TRBJ1-6; no firm D call. The CDR3 runs 15 residues. V was shortened by 3 bases and J by 6 bases, with 12 bases between the two germline ends. CDR1 and CDR2 (germline): SGHTA, FQGNSA. CDR3 loop: CASSFRAGLNSPLHF. The CDR3 DNA reads as TGTGCCAGCAGCTTTAGGGCAGGCCTTAATTCACCCCTCCACTTT.

This clonotype was recorded many times. CDR3 protein: CASSSGTSNQPQHF. In DNA form, the CDR3 reads TGTGCCAGTAGTTCCGGGACATCTAATCAGCCCCAGCATTTT. The rearrangement joins TRBV19 to TRBJ1-5; D may be TRBD1 (6 bases). The CDR3 sequence is 14 residues long. V was trimmed by 5 bases and J by 4 bases, leaving 12 bases between them. Germline values: CDR1 LNHDA, CDR2 SQIVND (reference sequence).